These T cell receptor beta chains were read from a single sample in a study of T cells in Graves' hyperthyroidism and ophthalmopathy. TCRdb reprocessed the multiplex PCR reads with MiXCR, giving one entry per CDR3 protein. The profile shows 300,000 to 450,000 distinct CDR3 sequences, roughly 14% of them singletons. Sequencing was carried out using blood. The receptors were sampled from a woman aged 60-75 years with Graves' hyperthyroidism. Each CDR3 is given with its conserved first and last residue. The D gene is left open where the match is weak. The size entry is marked missing in some rows and otherwise reads once, few, many or a size class.

TRBJ2-7 many TRBD2 TRBV12-3/TRBV12-4 CASATLAGGPSSYEQYF TGTGCCAGCGCTACCCTAGCGGGAGGGCCGAGCTCCTACGAGCAGTACTTC
TRBJ2-1 many NA TRBV6-1 CASGVSVGEQFF TGTGCCAGCGGAGTTTCGGTCGGTGAGCAGTTCTTC
TRBJ1-3 NA NA TRBV6-1 CASSSYDRTTSGNTIYF TGTGCCAGCAGTTCCTACGACAGGACGACCTCTGGAAACACCATATATTTT
TRBJ1-2 NA TRBD1 TRBV2 CASSADRGSYYGYTF TGTGCCAGCAGTGCGGACAGGGGGTCCTACTATGGCTACACCTTC
TRBJ2-7 many NA TRBV6-5 CASSYESRHLSYEQYF TGTGCCAGCAGTTACGAATCCCGACACCTCTCCTACGAGCAGTACTTC
TRBJ2-1 many TRBD2 TRBV24-1 CATSDTLAGGHNEQFF TGTGCCACCAGTGACACCTTGGCGGGAGGGCACAATGAGCAGTTCTTC
TRBJ1-1 NA NA TRBV12-3/TRBV12-4 CASSPRSGRAVNTEAFF TGTGCCAGCAGTCCCCGGTCGGGCAGGGCTGTGAACACTGAAGCTTTCTTT
TRBJ2-5 many NA TRBV3-1 CASGRQQETQYF TGTGCCAGCGGGAGACAGCAAGAGACCCAGTACTTC
TRBJ2-7 many TRBD1 TRBV5-1 CASSSGSRTGLRDEQYF TGCGCCAGCAGCTCGGGGAGCCGGACAGGGCTTAGAGACGAGCAGTACTTC
TRBJ2-7 many TRBD1 TRBV27 CASSFRDRGRSEQYF TGTGCCAGCAGTTTTCGGGACAGGGGGCGATCCGAGCAGTACTTC
TRBJ1-5 many NA TRBV15 CATSNLKGSQHF TGTGCCACCAGCAACCTGAAGGGGTCCCAGCATTTT
TRBJ1-2 NA NA TRBV5-1 CASSSLTGREGYTF TGCGCCAGCAGCTCGTTAACAGGGCGGGAAGGCTACACCTTC
TRBJ2-3 many NA TRBV13 CASSLRNGPVDTQYF TGTGCCAGCAGCTTACGAAACGGGCCCGTGGATACGCAGTATTTT
TRBJ2-1 many NA TRBV20-1 CSARGGYNNEQFF TGCAGTGCTAGAGGGGGCTATAACAATGAGCAGTTCTTC
TRBJ2-3 many TRBD2 TRBV7-3 CASSLYSGKPTDTQYF TGTGCCAGCAGCTTATACAGCGGGAAGCCCACAGATACGCAGTATTTT
TRBJ2-7 many TRBD2 TRBV5-6 CASSLGLAVHEQYF TGTGCCAGCAGCTTGGGTCTAGCGGTCCACGAGCAGTACTTC
TRBJ1-2 many TRBD1 TRBV7-2 CASSGSRDSLYGYTF TGTGCCAGCAGCGGCTCCCGGGACAGCCTCTATGGCTACACCTTC
TRBJ2-2 many NA TRBV7-9 CASSEDRNTGELFF TGTGCCAGCAGTGAAGACAGGAACACCGGGGAGCTGTTTTTT
TRBJ1-3 NA NA TRBV18 CASSPPGGIGNTIYF TGTGCCAGCTCACCACCCGGGGGCATTGGAAACACCATATATTTT
TRBJ2-7 few NA TRBV5-1 CASSAERAGREQYF TGCGCCAGCAGCGCGGAGCGGGCCGGGCGCGAGCAGTACTTC
TRBJ2-3 few NA TRBV10-3 CAISLRGDTQYF TGTGCCATCAGCCTCAGGGGAGATACGCAGTATTTT
TRBJ2-5 many TRBD2 TRBV20-1 CSARGLAGYQETQYF TGCAGTGCTAGGGGACTAGCTGGGTACCAAGAGACCCAGTACTTC
TRBJ1-2 many NA TRBV5-1 CASSLGWEDYGYTF TGCGCCAGCAGCTTGGGTTGGGAGGACTATGGCTACACCTTC
TRBJ2-6 NA NA TRBV20-1 CSAREDTSGANVLTF TGCAGTGCTAGAGAAGATACCTCTGGGGCCAACGTCCTGACTTTC
TRBJ1-1 many NA TRBV2 CASSGPLNTEAFF TGTGCCAGCAGTGGGCCGCTGAACACTGAAGCTTTCTTT
TRBJ2-3 NA TRBD1 TRBV27 CASRLQGASDTQYF TGTGCCAGCAGGCTACAGGGGGCCAGCGATACGCAGTATTTT
TRBJ2-5 once TRBD1 TRBV20-1 CSARSGTAKETQYF TGCAGTGCTAGGTCCGGGACAGCGAAAGAGACCCAGTACTTC
TRBJ2-1 NA NA TRBV27 CASRPLGQHLQFF TGTGCCAGCAGGCCTCTCGGACAACATTTACAGTTCTTC
TRBJ2-1 many TRBD2 TRBV27 CASSLAGLAGEEQFF TGTGCCAGCAGTTTAGCAGGGTTAGCGGGAGAAGAGCAGTTCTTC
TRBJ1-2 few NA TRBV6-1 CAIQEGVNYGYTF TGTGCCATCCAGGAGGGGGTTAACTATGGCTACACCTTC
TRBJ2-2 many TRBD2 TRBV5-5 CASSLGLAVNTGELFF TGTGCCAGCAGCTTGGGACTAGCGGTGAACACCGGGGAGCTGTTTTTT
TRBJ2-7 many NA TRBV24-1 CATSSGSSYEQYF TGTGCCACCAGCAGCGGGTCCTCCTACGAGCAGTACTTC
TRBJ1-2 NA NA TRBV6-5 CASSSPTGGGYTF TGTGCCAGCAGTTCCCCAACCGGTGGAGGCTACACCTTC
TRBJ2-5 NA NA TRBV9 CASSVDEGGGGETQYF TGTGCCAGCAGCGTAGATGAGGGGGGCGGGGGAGAGACCCAGTACTTC
TRBJ2-5 few TRBD1 TRBV5-1 CASSLEDVGQGTVETQYF TGCGCCAGCAGCTTGGAAGATGTGGGACAGGGGACCGTAGAGACCCAGTACTTC
TRBJ2-1 many TRBD2 TRBV3-1 CASSQDSGRAYNEQFF TGTGCCAGCAGCCAAGATAGCGGGAGGGCCTACAATGAGCAGTTCTTC
TRBJ2-7 many NA TRBV2 CASSERYEQYF TGTGCCAGCAGTGAAAGGTACGAGCAGTACTTC
TRBJ2-5 many NA TRBV15 CATSGGGQGGETQYF TGTGCCACCAGCGGAGGAGGACAGGGAGGGGAGACCCAGTACTTC
TRBJ2-5 few NA TRBV19 CASSTWDRETQYF TGTGCCAGTAGTACCTGGGACCGAGAGACCCAGTACTTC
TRBJ2-2 many NA TRBV14 CASSQDPIGPTGELFF TGTGCCAGCAGCCAAGACCCGATAGGACCCACCGGGGAGCTGTTTTTT
TRBJ1-2 hyperexpanded TRBD1 TRBV12-3/TRBV12-4 CASSTGGPLSYGYTF TGTGCCAGCAGTACAGGGGGGCCCCTTAGCTATGGCTACACCTTC
TRBJ2-7 many TRBD1 TRBV5-1 CASSSKGQGSSYEQYF TGCGCCAGCAGCTCAAAGGGACAGGGGTCCTCCTACGAGCAGTACTTC
TRBJ2-7 few NA TRBV9 CASSPVEAYYEQYF TGTGCCAGCAGCCCCGTGGAGGCGTACTACGAGCAGTACTTC
TRBJ1-2 few NA TRBV5-1 CASSYNTAKPSYTF TGCGCCAGCAGCTACAACACAGCCAAGCCTAGCTACACCTTC
TRBJ2-5 many NA TRBV7-3 CASSARDLETQYF TGTGCCAGCAGCGCCCGGGACCTAGAGACCCAGTACTTC
TRBJ1-1 many TRBD1 TRBV10-1 CASSEGPAGGRTEAFF TGCGCCAGCAGTGAGGGTCCGGCAGGGGGCCGCACTGAAGCTTTCTTT
TRBJ1-2 many NA TRBV20-1 CSASGGAGGYTF TGCAGTGCTAGTGGGGGGGCCGGTGGCTACACCTTC
TRBJ1-5 NA NA TRBV3-1 CASSQGSGGLGGHQPQHF TGTGCCAGCAGCCAAGGTTCGGGAGGCCTTGGGGGGCATCAGCCCCAGCATTTT
TRBJ2-3 few TRBD1 TRBV4-1 CASSQPGRDRGKDTQYF TGCGCCAGCAGCCAACCGGGGCGGGACAGGGGGAAAGATACGCAGTATTTT
TRBJ2-5 many NA TRBV5-1 CASSLDKPQETQYF TGCGCCAGCAGCTTGGACAAGCCACAAGAGACCCAGTACTTC
TRBJ1-2 NA NA TRBV19 CASSIATRARVGYTF TGTGCCAGTAGTATTGCCACGAGGGCCAGGGTTGGCTACACCTTC
TRBJ2-7 many NA TRBV3-1 CASSQALTREQYF TGTGCCAGCAGCCAAGCGCTCACAAGGGAGCAGTACTTC